This TCR beta chain is from a study of neurological immune-mediated disorders. In the study overall: Of the approximately 34 patients with multiple sclerosis, about 30 had relapsing-remitting MS, whereas the remaining 3 had secondary progressive MS.

In TCRdb, the 5' RACE reads were re-called with MiXCR into one record per CDR3 protein. In the table there are about 62,000 distinct CDR3 sequences, under 5.5% of which are singletons. To note about this clonotype: Its target is not known.

Findings and limits, study-wide: The highest TCR clonal expansion occurred in HTLV-1-associated myelopathy; multiple sclerosis fell below healthy controls. The absence of any CDR3 amino acid sequence shared by expanded clones across subjects suggests that repertoires were private in all groups. One related-CDR3 cluster, found by phylogenetic grouping, held repertoires of 18 of 34 multiple sclerosis patients and is a possible signature.

This CDR3 comprises 13 residues. The germline V gene has CDR1 SGHDT and CDR2 YYEEEE. The V end was cut by 5 bases, the J end by 4 bases, with 10 bases between. The TCR originated in a woman aged 45-60 years with multiple sclerosis. The specimen sequenced was PBMCs. The genes are TRBV5-6 and TRBJ2-1; D gene uncertain. The CDR3 protein is CASRPGTYNEQFF. CDR3 DNA sequence: TGTGCCAGCAGGCCGGGTACTTACAATGAGCAGTTCTTC. Variable domain in full (rest from reference TRBV5-6 and TRBJ2-1): DAGVTQSPTHLIKTRGQQVTLRCSPKSGHDTVSWYQQALGQGPQFIFQYYEEEERQRGNFPDRFSGHQFPNYSSELNVNALLLGDSALYLCASRPGTYNEQFFGPGTRLTVL.